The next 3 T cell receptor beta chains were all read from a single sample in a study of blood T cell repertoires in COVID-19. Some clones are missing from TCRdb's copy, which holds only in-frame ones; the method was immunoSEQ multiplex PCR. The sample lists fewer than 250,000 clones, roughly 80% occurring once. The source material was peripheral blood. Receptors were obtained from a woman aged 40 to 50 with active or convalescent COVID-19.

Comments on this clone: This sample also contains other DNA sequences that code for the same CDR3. Written as DNA, the CDR3 is TGTGCCAGCAGCTTTGCGGGGGGTGAGACCCAGTACTTC. It yields the protein CASSFAGGETQYF. V and J are TRBV7-2 and TRBJ2-5; 8 nucleotides line up with TRBD2. With V trimmed by 3 bases and J by 5 bases, 2 bases remained unmatched. This CDR3 has 13 residues. CDR1 and CDR2 from the germline V gene are SGHTA and FQGNSA.

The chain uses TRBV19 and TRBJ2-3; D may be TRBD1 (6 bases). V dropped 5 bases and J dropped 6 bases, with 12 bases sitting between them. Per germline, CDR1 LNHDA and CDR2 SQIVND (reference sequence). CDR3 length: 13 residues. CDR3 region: CASSPDSQDTQYF. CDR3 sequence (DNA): TGTGCCAGTAGTCCGGACAGTCAGGATACGCAGTATTTT.

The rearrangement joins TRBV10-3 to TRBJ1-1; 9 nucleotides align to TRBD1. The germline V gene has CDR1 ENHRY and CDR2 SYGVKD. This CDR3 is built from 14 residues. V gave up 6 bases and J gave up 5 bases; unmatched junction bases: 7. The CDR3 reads CAIRGTGLGTEAFF. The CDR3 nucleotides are TGTGCCATCAGGGGGACAGGGCTTGGTACTGAAGCTTTCTTT.